These 21 T cell receptor beta chains share one sample of origin, sequenced in a study of T cell responses to AZD1222 COVID-19 vaccine (dated by TCRdb to the early 2020s). Taken with the paper, the label for time point translates to: baseline before first vaccination. Libraries came from the immunoSEQ multiplex PCR assay. In TCRdb, the immuneACCESS table is reduced to in-frame sequences with V and J assigned. These tables do not hold every clone; where another copy was compared, an unresolved V gene accounts for under half, and the others remain unexplained. The sample contains around 95,000 clones, about nine tenths of them found a single time. 1.5% to 2% of the sample is held by the ten biggest clonotypes. The sequencing here drew on peripheral blood, taken on day 0 of AZD1222 vaccination. The receptors shown here come from an adult in good health.

The chain combines TRBV19 with TRBJ1-2; tentative D call: TRBD1 (6 bases). The CDR3 has 13 amino acids. V lost 2 bases and J lost 4, with 8 bases in between. Looked up from germline, CDR1 is LNHDA and CDR2 is SQIVND (reference sequence). The CDR3 region has the DNA TGTGCCAGTAGTATACAGGGGAGCTATGGCTACACCTTC. It specifies CASSIQGSYGYTF.

V and J are TRBV9 and TRBJ2-4; TRBD2 aligns across 9 bases. The CDR3 loop spans 16 amino acids. Germline-derived CDR1 and CDR2 are SGDLS and YYNGEE. The junction had 8 bases not matched to a gene; V was cut back by 0 bases and J by 7 bases. DNA of the CDR3: TGTGCCAGCAGCGTAGGGGGTAGCGGGAGTGGTAACATTCAGTACTTC. This sequence encodes CASSVGGSGSGNIQYF.

V gene TRBV9 combines with J gene TRBJ2-7, with D perhaps matching TRBD2 (6 bases). The CDR3 spans 15 residues. Between the trimmed V and J ends, which lost 3 bases and 0 bases, there was a span of 13 bases. Germline assignment: CDR1 SGDLS and CDR2 YYNGEE. Written as DNA, the CDR3 is TGTGCCAGCAGCGGAGCCGGGACTTACTCCTACGAGCAGTACTTC. It specifies CASSGAGTYSYEQYF. The full variable domain, its missing parts supplied by reference TRBV9 and TRBJ2-7, is DSGVTQTPKHLITATGQRVTLRCSPRSGDLSVYWYQQSLDQGLQFLIQYYNGEERAKGNILERFSAQQFPDLHSELNLSSLELGDSALYFCASSGAGTYSYEQYFGPGTRLTVT.

The chain combines TRBV9 with TRBJ2-1; tentative D call: TRBD2 (6 bases). The CDR3 length is 13 residues. Germline CDR1 reads SGDLS; CDR2 reads YYNGEE. Trimming pared 0 bases from V and 12 bases from J, leaving 13 bases between. The DNA for the CDR3 is TGTGCCAGCAGCGTAGAGGCGGGAACGTCGCAGTTCTTC. It encodes CASSVEAGTSQFF.

The V and J genes are TRBV7-9 and TRBJ1-4, with unresolved D. This CDR3 region has 15 residues. Germline V gives CDR1 SEHNR, CDR2 FQNEAQ (reference sequence). V gave up 1 base and J gave up 10 bases, with 16 bases separating them. In DNA, the CDR3 is TGTGCCAGCAGCTTAGTGCCGACCCGCACGGGAAAACTGTTTTTT. This translates into CASSLVPTRTGKLFF.

The chain combines TRBV18 with TRBJ2-7; 7 bases agree with TRBD1. CDR3 length: 14 residues. Trimming took 5 bases from V and 4 from J; bases not matched to a gene: 8. In germline, CDR1 is KGHSH, CDR2 LQKENI. The CDR3 DNA sequence: TGTGCCAGCTCATCCGGGACAGCTGAGTACGAGCAGTACTTC. Translation: CASSSGTAEYEQYF. Full variable domain (outside the CDR3, taken from reference TRBV18 and TRBJ2-7): NAGVMQNPRHLVRRRGQEARLRCSPMKGHSHVYWYRQLPEEGLKFMVYLQKENIIDESGMPKERFSAEFPKEGPSILRIQQVVRGDSAAYFCASSSGTAEYEQYFGPGTRLTVT.

The rearrangement joins TRBV4-2 to TRBJ2-1, with D maybe TRBD2 (5 bases). Looked up from germline, CDR1 is LGHNA and CDR2 is YNFKEQ. This CDR3 has 14 residues. The V end lost 0 bases, the J end lost 6 bases, and 9 bases lay between the germline ends. The CDR3 DNA sequence: TGTGCCAGCAGCCAAGATGGGCTAGCCAATGAGCAGTTCTTC. Its protein is CASSQDGLANEQFF.

This sequence joins TRBV7-2 and TRBJ2-7, with 12 bases aligning to TRBD2. The CDR3 totals 15 residues. After removal of 5 bases from V and 1 base from J, the junction contained 3 bases not matched to a gene. CDR1 and CDR2 from the germline V gene are SGHTA and FQGNSA. The CDR3 region has the DNA TGTGCCAGCAGCAGGACTAGCGGGGATTCCTACGAGCAGTACTTC. Amino acids: CASSRTSGDSYEQYF.

The chain employs TRBV3-1 (or the pseudogene TRBV3-2) and TRBJ1-4, with a weak D call TRBD1 (6 bases). Germline V gives CDR1 LGHDT, CDR2 YNNKEL (reference sequence). The CDR3 totals 17 residues. Deletions cut 4 bases from V and 4 bases from J, with 19 bases between. The CDR3 bases are TGTGCCAGCAGCCGCCGACCCGGACAGATTATTAATGAAAAACTGTTTTTT. Translated: CASSRRPGQIINEKLFF.

The chain links TRBV5-8 to TRBJ2-1; tentatively, D is TRBD1 or TRBD2 (5 bases each). CDR1 and CDR2 from the germline V gene are SGHTS and YDEGEE. CDR3 length: 18 residues. V lost 2 bases and J lost 8, with 26 bases in between. CDR3 nucleotides: TGTGCCAGCAGCTTACTCTCTTTTAGGGGTCGGGATTGGTATGAGCAGTTCTTC. Its translation: CASSLLSFRGRDWYEQFF. The variable domain in full, completed from reference TRBV5-8 and TRBJ2-1, reads EAGVTQSPTHLIKTRGQQATLRCSPISGHTSVYWYQQALGLGLQFLLWYDEGEERNRGNFPPRFSGRQFPNYSSELNVNALELEDSALYLCASSLLSFRGRDWYEQFFGPGTRLTVL.

A word on this clone: Other DNA variants within this sample encode the same CDR3. V is TRBV12-3 or TRBV12-4 and J is TRBJ1-1; D possibly corresponds to TRBD1 (5 bases). V was trimmed by 6 bases and J by 5 bases, leaving 10 bases between them. The CDR3 is 12 amino acids. CDR3 sequence reads: CASSPGGTEAFF. CDR3 nucleotides: TGTGCCAGCAGCCCGGGGGGGACTGAAGCTTTCTTT.

The chain links TRBV9 to TRBJ2-1; the match to TRBD2 covers 8 bases. Germline CDR1 reads SGDLS; CDR2 reads YYNGEE. The CDR3 loop spans 12 amino acids. After removal of 0 bases from V and 13 bases from J, the junction contained 3 bases not matched to a gene. The CDR3, as DNA: TGTGCCAGCAGCGTAGGCGGGAGGACCCAGTTCTTC. This sequence encodes CASSVGGRTQFF.

J is TRBJ2-2 and V is TRBV10-2, with D perhaps matching TRBD2 (6 bases). The CDR3 covers 14 residues. Germline CDR1 and CDR2: WSHSY and SAAADI. The V end lost 4 bases, the J end lost 6 bases, and 12 bases lay between the germline ends. CDR3 sequence: CASSGGTSAGELFF. CDR3 coding DNA: TGCGCCAGCAGTGGGGGGACTTCCGCCGGGGAGCTGTTTTTT.

The chain is built from TRBV5-1 and TRBJ1-2; the D gene is possibly TRBD1 (5 bases). Trimming took off 7 bases at V and 6 bases at J, with 16 bases between the two ends. This CDR3 contains 13 residues. CDR1 and CDR2 from the germline V gene are SGHRS and YFSETQ. The CDR3 loop reads CASRTGGSDGYTF. In DNA form, the CDR3 reads TGCGCCAGCCGCACGGGGGGATCAGATGGCTACACCTTC. Looking up the rest from reference TRBV5-1 and TRBJ1-2 gives the full variable domain: KAGVTQTPRYLIKTRGQQVTLSCSPISGHRSVSWYQQTPGQGLQFLFEYFSETQRNKGNFPGRFSGRQFSNSRSEMNVSTLELGDSALYLCASRTGGSDGYTFGSGTRLTVV.

The chain links TRBV10-2 to TRBJ1-6; D unresolved. Germline V gene data show CDR1 as WSHSY and CDR2 as SAAADI. V lost 10 bases and J 8 bases, leaving 9 bases between the germline ends. The CDR3 loop spans 11 amino acids. The CDR3 DNA reads TGCGCCACCAGCGGGGATTCACCCCTCCACTTT. Amino acids: CATSGDSPLHF.

This sequence joins TRBV2 and TRBJ2-7; maybe TRBD2 (7 bases). The V and J ends lost 2 bases and 3 bases respectively, with 20 bases between them. The CDR3 spans 17 residues. CDR1 is SNHLY, CDR2 FYNNEI, per germline. For the CDR3, the DNA is TGTGCCAGCAGTGAATGGGAGGGTCGCACCAGGGGCTACGAGCAGTACTTC. Protein: CASSEWEGRTRGYEQYF.

This sequence joins TRBV19 and TRBJ1-5, with 7 bases aligning to TRBD1. Germline V lookup: CDR1 LNHDA, CDR2 SQIVND (reference sequence). With 0 bases clipped from V and 1 base from J, the junction kept 3 bases outside the gene matches. The CDR3 runs to 16 residues. The CDR3 is CASSIDGGGSNQPQHF. The DNA for the CDR3 is TGTGCCAGTAGTATAGATGGAGGGGGCAGCAATCAGCCCCAGCATTTT. Using reference TRBV19 and TRBJ1-5 for the parts outside the CDR3, the full variable domain is DGGITQSPKYLFRKEGQNVTLSCEQNLNHDAMYWYRQDPGQGLRLIYYSQIVNDFQKGDIAEGYSVSREKKESFPLTVTSAQKNPTAFYLCASSIDGGGSNQPQHFGDGTRLSIL.

V usage is TRBV6-9 and J usage is TRBJ2-7; no firm D call. From germline, CDR1 is MNHGY and CDR2 SVAAGI. Trimming stripped 8 bases from V and 4 bases from J, with 18 bases between. The CDR3 is 14 residues long. Written as DNA, the CDR3 is TGTGCCAGCGCTAGGAGTAAAGTGGGTTACGAGCAGTACTTC. Translated: CASARSKVGYEQYF.

The rearrangement uses TRBV2 and TRBJ1-2, with D possibly matching TRBD1 (6 bases). Germline V lookup: CDR1 SNHLY, CDR2 FYNNEI. V lost 7 bases and J 4 bases, leaving 13 bases between the germline ends. CDR3 size: 13 residues. The DNA of the CDR3 is TGTGCCAGCACCCAGGGGCAGCCCTATGGCTACACCTTC. Protein sequence: CASTQGQPYGYTF.

The V call is TRBV29-1, the J call TRBJ2-7; a possible D gene is TRBD2 (5 bases). The V and J ends lost 5 bases and 0 bases respectively, with 14 bases between them. The CDR3 sequence is 14 residues long. Germline V gives CDR1 SQVTM, CDR2 ANQGSEA. CDR3 region: CSVMSGPGSYEQYF. The CDR3 nucleotides are TGCAGCGTTATGAGCGGCCCAGGCTCCTACGAGCAGTACTTC.

The gene calls are TRBV6-5 and TRBJ2-2; D gene uncertain. Per the germline V gene, CDR1 is MNHEY and CDR2 is SVGAGI. This CDR3 region has 14 residues. V was cut by 5 bases and J by 4 bases, with 11 bases left in between. DNA of the CDR3: TGTGCCAGCAGTCCCGTTAGGTCCACCGGGGAGCTGTTTTTT. This sequence encodes CASSPVRSTGELFF.